The T cell receptor beta chain under discussion was sequenced for a study of blood T cell repertoires in COVID-19. Study details: COVID-19 samples from acute and convalescent phases originated in the United States, Italy and Spain. The analysed material was cDNA or gDNA that came from T cells, B-cell-depleted T cells, or PBMCs.

This clone is a singleton in its sample. Which cohort a participant joined came from the clinical history participants gave. Clones were read by immunoSEQ multiplex PCR, and TCRdb kept only the in-frame ones, dropping some. The sample lists just over 300,000 clones, 65% to 90% occurring once. The clonotype originates from a man between 25 and 39 years old who had recovered from COVID-19. Sequences were obtained from PBMCs or T cells enriched from blood (not recorded which).

The CDR3 protein is CASSLRGQTNGYTF. In DNA, the CDR3 is TGTGCCAGCAGCTTGCGTGGACAGACAAATGGCTACACCTTC. The gene calls are TRBV5-8 and TRBJ1-2; perhaps TRBD1 as D (6 bases). CDR3 length: 14 residues. Germline lookup yields CDR1 SGHTS and CDR2 YDEGEE. V dropped 1 base and J dropped 6 bases, with 13 bases sitting between them.